Below, one T cell receptor (beta chain) is given with its context. The sample belongs to a study of Ad26.COV2.S vaccination and SARS-CoV-2 variants. Trimming cost V 7 bases and J 3 bases; bases outside gene matches: 9. The CDR3 is 15 residues long. Germline loops: CDR1 ENHRY, CDR2 SYGVKD. Assay: immunoSEQ multiplex PCR; the TCRdb copy retains only in-frame clones and omits some. The sample comprises 400,000 or so clones, approximately 86% of which are singletons, and around 3.4% rests with the top ten. The sample's treatment: approximately 18 received Ad26.COV2.S at low or high dose, single or two shots; a few received placebo; per-sample allocation not given. After the first vaccine or placebo injection, samples were drawn on day 63.

V gene TRBV10-3 combines with J gene TRBJ1-3; 7 positions match TRBD1. This TCR was sampled from a person between 18 and 65 years old who received the Ad26.COV2.S COVID-19 vaccine or a placebo. The sample here was peripheral blood, taken in a trial of Ad26.COV2.S vaccine versus placebo. The CDR3 DNA sequence: TGTGCCATCAAATCCGGGACAGTTGATGGAAACACCATATATTTT. Its translation is CAIKSGTVDGNTIYF.